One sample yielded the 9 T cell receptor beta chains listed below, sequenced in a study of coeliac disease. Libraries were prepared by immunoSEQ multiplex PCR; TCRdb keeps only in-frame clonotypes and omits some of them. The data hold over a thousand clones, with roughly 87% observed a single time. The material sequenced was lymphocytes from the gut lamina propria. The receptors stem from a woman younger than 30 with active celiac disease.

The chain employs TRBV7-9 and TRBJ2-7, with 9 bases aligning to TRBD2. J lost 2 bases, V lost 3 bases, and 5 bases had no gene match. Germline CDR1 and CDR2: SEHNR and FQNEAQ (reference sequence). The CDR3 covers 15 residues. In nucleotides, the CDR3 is TGTGCCAGCAGCTTCAAGCGGGGGGAAACCTACGAGCAGTACTTC. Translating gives CASSFKRGETYEQYF.

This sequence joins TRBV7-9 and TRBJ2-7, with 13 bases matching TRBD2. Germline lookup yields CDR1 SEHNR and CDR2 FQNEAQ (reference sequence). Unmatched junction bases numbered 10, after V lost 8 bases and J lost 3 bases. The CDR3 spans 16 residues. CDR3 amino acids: CASGLAGATGSYEQYF. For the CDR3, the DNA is TGTGCCAGCGGACTAGCGGGAGCCACAGGGAGCTACGAGCAGTACTTC.

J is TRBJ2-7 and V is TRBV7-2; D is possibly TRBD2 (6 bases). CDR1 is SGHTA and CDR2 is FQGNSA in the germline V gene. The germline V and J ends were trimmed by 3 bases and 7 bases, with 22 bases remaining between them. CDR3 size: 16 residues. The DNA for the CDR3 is TGTGCCAGCAGCTTCGGGAGTTTTGGGACCCCCTGGGAGCAGTACTTC. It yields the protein CASSFGSFGTPWEQYF.

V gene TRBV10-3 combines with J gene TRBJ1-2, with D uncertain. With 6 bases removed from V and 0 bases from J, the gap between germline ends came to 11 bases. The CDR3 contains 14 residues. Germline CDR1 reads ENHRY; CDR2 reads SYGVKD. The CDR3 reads CAIRMSEANYGYTF. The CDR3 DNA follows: TGTGCCATCAGAATGAGTGAGGCTAACTATGGCTACACCTTC.

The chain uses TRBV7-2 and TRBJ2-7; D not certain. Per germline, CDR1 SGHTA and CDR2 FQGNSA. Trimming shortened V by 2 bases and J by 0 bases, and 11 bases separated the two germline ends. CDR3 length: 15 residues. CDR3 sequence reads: CASSLTDLYSYEQYF. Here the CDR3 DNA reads TGTGCCAGCAGCTTAACCGACTTGTACTCCTACGAGCAGTACTTC.

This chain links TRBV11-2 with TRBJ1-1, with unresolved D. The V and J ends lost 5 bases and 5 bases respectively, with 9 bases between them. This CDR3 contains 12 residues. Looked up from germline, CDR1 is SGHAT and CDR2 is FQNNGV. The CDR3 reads CASSPGKTEAFF. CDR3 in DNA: TGTGCCAGCAGCCCGGGGAAGACTGAAGCTTTCTTT.

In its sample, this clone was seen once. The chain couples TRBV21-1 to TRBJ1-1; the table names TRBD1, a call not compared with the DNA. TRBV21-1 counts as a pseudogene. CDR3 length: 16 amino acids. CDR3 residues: CASSKEGQGGGTEAFF. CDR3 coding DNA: TGTGCCAGCAGCAAAGAAGGACAGGGTGGTGGCACTGAAGCTTTCTTT.

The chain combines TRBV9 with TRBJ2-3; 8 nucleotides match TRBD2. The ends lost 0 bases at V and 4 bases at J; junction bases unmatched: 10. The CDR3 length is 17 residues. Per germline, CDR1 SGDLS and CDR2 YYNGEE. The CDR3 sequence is CASSVGQGLDLSDTQYF. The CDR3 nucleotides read TGTGCCAGCAGCGTAGGGCAGGGACTAGACTTGTCAGATACGCAGTATTTT.

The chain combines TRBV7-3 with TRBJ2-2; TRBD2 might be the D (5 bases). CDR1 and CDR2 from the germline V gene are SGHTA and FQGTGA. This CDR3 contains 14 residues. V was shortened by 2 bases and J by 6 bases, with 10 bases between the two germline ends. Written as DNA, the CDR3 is TGTGCCAGCAGCTTATCGGCTAGCTCCGGGGAGCTGTTTTTT. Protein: CASSLSASSGELFF.